These 30 T cell receptor beta chains originate from one sample sequenced in a study of control samples from healthy donors and cancer patients. Some clones are missing from TCRdb's copy, which holds only in-frame ones; the method was immunoSEQ multiplex PCR. The sample shows about 21,000 clones, around four fifths of them seen only once. Sequencing was done on a sample of PBMCs. Receptors originate from a man aged 55 to 69 with colorectal cancer.

DNA of the CDR3: TGTGCCACCAGCAGAGAGGACAGATGGGGGGAAAAACTGTTTTTT. This codes for CATSREDRWGEKLFF. This chain uses TRBV15 with TRBJ1-4; D is possibly TRBD1 (6 bases). The CDR3 runs to 15 residues. The ends were cut back, 0 bases at V and 8 bases at J, with 13 bases in the middle. Germline V gene data show CDR1 as LNHNV and CDR2 as YYDKDF (reference sequence).

This clone was observed once. This chain uses TRBV5-4 with TRBJ2-5; TRBD2 agrees at 13 bases. In germline, CDR1 is SGHNT, CDR2 YYREEE (reference sequence). V lost 2 bases to trimming and J lost 5 bases; unmatched junction nucleotides: 3. This CDR3 has 15 amino acids. CDR3 amino acids: CASSFTSGGAETQYF. As DNA, the CDR3 is TGTGCCAGCAGCTTTACTAGCGGGGGGGCGGAGACCCAGTACTTC.

This clone is a singleton in its sample. The chain links TRBV7-2 to TRBJ1-4; 7 bases fit TRBD1. Germline loops: CDR1 SGHTA, CDR2 FQGNSA. This CDR3 is built from 17 residues. Unmatched junction bases numbered 17, after V lost 5 bases and J lost 8 bases. The CDR3 region is CASSPAQGGSSWEKLFF. CDR3 in DNA: TGTGCCAGCAGCCCGGCGCAGGGGGGTTCTTCATGGGAAAAACTGTTTTTT.

The rearrangement uses TRBV29-1 and TRBJ1-1; D is ambiguous. The CDR3 has 11 residues. From germline, CDR1 is SQVTM and CDR2 ANQGSEA. Trimming took 8 bases from V and 6 from J, leaving 13 bases between them. The CDR3 region is CSPGDSPEAFF. CDR3 sequence (DNA): TGCAGCCCCGGAGATAGCCCTGAAGCTTTCTTT.

This clone was seen once. V gene TRBV9 combines with J gene TRBJ1-2; 9 nucleotides line up with TRBD1. Germline CDR1 and CDR2: SGDLS and YYNGEE. The V and J ends lost 5 bases and 4 bases, in that order; junction bases with no gene match: 6. The CDR3 has 14 amino acids. Here the CDR3 DNA reads TGTGCCAGCAGTCCGGACAGGGGAAGCTATGGCTACACCTTC. As protein: CASSPDRGSYGYTF.

The chain recombines TRBV2 with TRBJ1-1; D is unresolved. The CDR3 has 11 amino acids. V shed 8 bases and J shed 1 base, with 5 bases lying between them. The germline gives CDR1 SNHLY, CDR2 FYNNEI. CDR3 coding DNA: TGTGCCAGCCGCGAGAACACTGAAGCTTTCTTT. It encodes CASRENTEAFF.

The table lists this clone with a count of one. One junction end does not reproduce the germline sequence, and a read error may be involved. The V gene is TRBV19, the J gene TRBJ2-3; no firm D call. This CDR3 is 12 amino acids long. The germline V gene encodes CDR1 LNHDA and CDR2 SQIVND (reference sequence). The DNA for the CDR3 is TGTGCCAGTAGTATCGACACATATACGCAGTATTTT. Its translation is CASSIDTYTQYF.

The table lists this clone with a few counts. The chain links TRBV19 to TRBJ1-2, with TRBD1 identical over 12 bases. From germline, CDR1 is LNHDA and CDR2 SQIVND (reference sequence). This CDR3 has 15 amino acids. Losses at the gene ends were 5 bases for V and 5 bases for J; bases not matched to a gene: 6. CDR3 protein: CASSAGTGGEYGYTF. CDR3 DNA: TGTGCCAGTAGTGCCGGGACAGGGGGCGAATATGGCTACACCTTC.

This CDR3 is CASSPVSGSPAYEQYF. The DNA for the CDR3 is TGTGCCAGCTCACCCGTCAGTGGGTCTCCCGCTTACGAGCAGTACTTC. The chain links TRBV18 to TRBJ2-7; no definite D call. Trimming removed 3 bases at V and 4 bases at J, with 19 bases between. The CDR3 length is 16 residues. Germline V gene data show CDR1 as KGHSH and CDR2 as LQKENI. The full variable domain, with the rest looked up from reference TRBV18 and TRBJ2-7, is NAGVMQNPRHLVRRRGQEARLRCSPMKGHSHVYWYRQLPEEGLKFMVYLQKENIIDESGMPKERFSAEFPKEGPSILRIQQVVRGDSAAYFCASSPVSGSPAYEQYFGPGTRLTVT.

This chain joins TRBV6-6 and TRBJ1-5; D is possibly TRBD1 (5 bases). Trimming removed 6 bases at V and 5 bases at J, with 11 bases between. Germline V gene lookup returns CDR1 MNHNY and CDR2 SVGAGI (reference sequence). This CDR3 has 13 residues. CDR3: CASSRDAYQPQHF. The DNA for the CDR3 is TGTGCCAGCAGCAGGGACGCTTATCAGCCCCAGCATTTT.

V and J are TRBV7-2 and TRBJ1-5; no definite D call. Trimming removed 2 bases from V and 6 bases from J, with 11 bases in between. The CDR3 runs 14 residues. Germline V CDR1 and CDR2: SGHTA, FQGNSA. This chain's CDR3 is CASSLRRDSQPQHF. DNA for the CDR3: TGTGCCAGCAGCTTAAGGCGTGATAGTCAGCCCCAGCATTTT.

The chain uses TRBV12-5 and TRBJ2-2, with 12 bases matching TRBD2. The CDR3 contains 21 residues. The germline V gene encodes CDR1 LGHNT and CDR2 FRNRAP. V trimming: 7 bases; J trimming: 2 bases; junction bases outside the gene matches: 20. Written as DNA, the CDR3 is TGTGCTAGTGCACAGGGGGTGGGTTCCACTAGCGGGGGGACCAACACCGGGGAGCTGTTTTTT. Its protein is CASAQGVGSTSGGTNTGELFF.

The rearrangement links TRBV6-2 or TRBV6-3 to TRBJ2-1, with 8 bases lining up with TRBD2. The V segment lost 4 bases and the J segment 2 bases; nucleotides outside the gene matches: 7. The CDR3 has 16 amino acids. Per germline, CDR1 MNHEY and CDR2 SVGEGT. The CDR3 bases are TGTGCCAGCAGTTCTCTCGGGGGGGCGGCCTACAATGAGCAGTTCTTC. It encodes CASSSLGGAAYNEQFF.

This clone showed up just a few times. The chain carries TRBV7-6 and TRBJ1-1, with 7 nucleotides matching TRBD1. With 5 bases clipped from V and 2 bases from J, the junction kept 8 bases outside the gene matches. The germline V gene has CDR1 SGHVS and CDR2 FNYEAQ. The CDR3 length is 15 residues. Written as DNA, the CDR3 is TGTGCCAGCAGCGCCACCGGGACAGCAAACACTGAAGCTTTCTTT. Amino acids: CASSATGTANTEAFF.

This clone showed up just a few times. The chain joins TRBV18 to TRBJ1-1; no clear D. The germline gives CDR1 KGHSH, CDR2 LQKENI. CDR3 length: 15 residues. With 0 bases removed from V and 4 bases from J, the gap between germline ends came to 12 bases. The CDR3 is CASSPPDKTGTEAFF. The CDR3 bases are TGTGCCAGCTCACCACCTGACAAGACGGGCACTGAAGCTTTCTTT.

This chain links TRBV10-3 with TRBJ2-7; the match to TRBD1 covers 10 bases. CDR1 ENHRY and CDR2 SYGVKD come from the germline V gene. This CDR3 is built from 14 residues. The trim removed 6 bases at V and 1 base at J, leaving 3 bases unmatched. The CDR3 sequence is CAISPDRGSYEQYF. CDR3 nucleotides: TGTGCCATCAGCCCGGACAGGGGGTCCTACGAGCAGTACTTC.

This chain joins TRBV4-3 and TRBJ1-5; 7 nucleotides match TRBD1. V was clipped by 3 bases and J by 2 bases; unmatched bases: 4. CDR3 size: 15 residues. CDR1 is LGHNA and CDR2 is YSLEER in the germline V gene. CDR3 coding DNA: TGCGCCAGCAGCCATGACAGGGAGGGCAATCAGCCCCAGCATTTT. Translation: CASSHDREGNQPQHF.

The V and J genes are TRBV5-6 and TRBJ2-5; D remains unclear. The CDR3 has 14 amino acids. The germline CDR1 and CDR2 sequences are SGHDT and YYEEEE. The V end was cut by 2 bases, the J end by 5 bases, with 13 bases between. The chain's CDR3 is CASSFVDEAETQYF. CDR3 bases: TGTGCCAGCAGCTTCGTGGATGAGGCCGAGACCCAGTACTTC.

In this sample, this clone turned up once. The rearrangement links TRBV19 to TRBJ2-1, with D tentatively TRBD2 (7 bases). This CDR3 region has 16 residues. The V and J ends lost 9 bases and 7 bases respectively, with 25 bases between them. Looked up from germline, CDR1 is LNHDA and CDR2 is SQIVND (reference sequence). The CDR3 here is CARYHRGGAWYNEQFF. The CDR3 nucleotides are TGTGCCAGATACCATCGAGGGGGGGCCTGGTATAATGAGCAGTTCTTC. The full variable domain, completed using reference TRBV19 and TRBJ2-1, is DGGITQSPKYLFRKEGQNVTLSCEQNLNHDAMYWYRQDPGQGLRLIYYSQIVNDFQKGDIAEGYSVSREKKESFPLTVTSAQKNPTAFYLCARYHRGGAWYNEQFFGPGTRLTVL.

This chain links TRBV5-5 with TRBJ2-2; 8 bases map to TRBD1. Germline trimming cut 4 bases from V and 0 bases from J; bases unmatched to any gene: 11. The CDR3 covers 18 residues. Germline CDR1 is SGHKS and CDR2 is YYEKEE (reference sequence). For the CDR3, the DNA is TGTGCCAGCAGCCCTAGGGCTCAGGGGGCTCCGAACACCGGGGAGCTGTTTTTT. Its translation is CASSPRAQGAPNTGELFF.

This clone was detected once. The chain uses TRBV11-2 and TRBJ2-2, with D perhaps assigned TRBD1 or TRBD2 (5 bases each). V gave up 3 bases and J gave up 6 bases, with 14 bases separating them. This CDR3 has 15 amino acids. The germline V gene has CDR1 SGHAT and CDR2 FQNNGV. The CDR3 nucleotides read TGTGCCAGCAGCTTTAACCTAGGGACCCCCGGGGAGCTGTTTTTT. Amino acids: CASSFNLGTPGELFF.

J is TRBJ2-4 and V is TRBV4-2; D could derive from TRBD1 or TRBD2 (6 bases each). Trimming cost V 0 bases and J 12 bases, with 9 bases left between them. Per the germline V gene, CDR1 is LGHNA and CDR2 is YNFKEQ. The CDR3 is made up of 12 amino acids. The chain's CDR3 is CASSQEGGGQYF. CDR3 nucleotide sequence: TGTGCCAGCAGCCAAGAAGGGGGAGGTCAGTACTTC.

V and J are TRBV7-8 and TRBJ2-7, with a tentative D call TRBD2 (6 bases). V lost 5 bases, J lost 2 bases, and 10 bases lay in between. The CDR3 has 13 amino acids. Germline V gives CDR1 SGHVS, CDR2 FQNEAQ. CDR3 in DNA: TGTGCCAGCAGCCGCGGGGCAGCCTACGAGCAGTACGTC. Amino acid sequence: CASSRGAAYEQYV.

The chain couples TRBV2 to TRBJ1-1, with D hard to call. Germline loops: CDR1 SNHLY, CDR2 FYNNEI. Trimming took off 1 base at V and 3 bases at J, with 9 bases between the two ends. The CDR3 is made up of 14 amino acids. The DNA for the CDR3 is TGTGCCAGCAGTGAAGGGCCGCTCTACACTGAAGCTTTCTTT. This sequence encodes CASSEGPLYTEAFF.

The V call is TRBV2, the J call TRBJ1-2; tentatively, D is TRBD1 (5 bases). This CDR3 region has 16 residues. Trimming took 7 bases from V and 6 from J, leaving 24 bases between them. Germline CDR1 is SNHLY and CDR2 is FYNNEI. The CDR3 sequence: CASTFSRDQKKDGYTF. Written as DNA, the CDR3 is TGTGCCAGCACCTTTTCCCGGGACCAGAAAAAGGATGGCTACACCTTC.

This clone occurred a few times. The genes are TRBV6-4 and TRBJ2-2, with a tentative D call TRBD1 (5 bases). CDR3 length equals 14 residues. Trimming cost V 3 bases and J 4 bases, with 9 bases left between them. Per the germline V gene, CDR1 is MRHNA and CDR2 is SNTAGT. The CDR3 bases are TGTGCCAGCAGTGATGGACAAGGCACCGGGGAGCTGTTTTTT. Amino acid sequence: CASSDGQGTGELFF.

The chain is built from TRBV4-1 and TRBJ2-5; TRBD1 matches 9 bases. Germline-derived CDR1 and CDR2 are MGHRA and YSYEKL. Trimming cost V 8 bases and J 3 bases; bases outside gene matches: 10. The CDR3 is made up of 15 amino acids. Here the CDR3 DNA reads TGCGCCAGCTCCCTCGGAACAGGGGGCAAAGAGACCCAGTACTTC. This codes for CASSLGTGGKETQYF.

The rearrangement links TRBV3-1 (or the pseudogene TRBV3-2) to TRBJ2-7; 7 bases line up with TRBD1. V dropped 4 bases and J dropped 3; count of bases not matched to a gene: 9. The CDR3 loop spans 15 amino acids. Germline CDR1 and CDR2: LGHDT and YNNKEL (reference sequence). CDR3 DNA sequence: TGTGCCAGCAGCCCAGGGACAGTGAATAACTACGAGCAGTACTTC. Its protein is CASSPGTVNNYEQYF.

In DNA form, the CDR3 reads TGTGCCAGCAGTAAACCAGGGGGCAACTATGGCTACACCTTC. Translating gives CASSKPGGNYGYTF. The rearrangement joins TRBV25-1 to TRBJ1-2; 8 bases fit TRBD1. Trimming took 5 bases from V and 2 from J; bases not matched to a gene: 4. The CDR3 is made up of 14 amino acids. The germline gives CDR1 MGHDK, CDR2 SYGVNS.

The chain uses TRBV5-1 and TRBJ1-6; D unresolved. CDR1 SGHRS and CDR2 YFSETQ come from the germline V gene. The ends were cut back, 2 bases at V and 7 bases at J, with 16 bases in the middle. The CDR3 covers 16 residues. The CDR3 is CASSFGNINPNSPLHF. As DNA, the CDR3 is TGCGCCAGCAGCTTCGGGAACATCAATCCCAATTCACCCCTCCACTTT.